These T cell receptor beta chains were read from a single sample in a study of T cells in localized non-small cell lung cancer. Data came from immunoSEQ multiplex PCR; TCRdb stores just in-frame clones and leaves some out. The table shows approximately 30,000 clones, with approximately 89% occurring only once. The material sequenced was peripheral blood mononuclear cells, taken before any cancer treatment. These receptors all stem from a female donor over 55 with stage II lung adenocarcinoma. Both conserved end residues are part of each CDR3. D genes are given only for firm matches. Size tells how often a clone was seen (once, few, many) or the class of an expanded clone, and some rows leave it out.

j_gene: TRBJ1-2; d_gene: .; abundance: .; v_gene: TRBV5-1; CDR3nt: TGCGCCAGCAGCCCCCTAGGGAGACCCTATGGCTACACCTTC; CDR3aa: CASSPLGRPYGYTF
j_gene: TRBJ1-1; d_gene: TRBD1; abundance: .; v_gene: TRBV10-3; CDR3nt: TGTGCCATCAGTCCAATGACGGGACAGGGGAGGACTGAAGCTTTCTTT; CDR3aa: CAISPMTGQGRTEAFF
j_gene: TRBJ2-7; d_gene: .; abundance: .; v_gene: TRBV5-4; CDR3nt: TGTGCCAGCAGCTTGTATTCACGACCCTACGAGCAGTACTTC; CDR3aa: CASSLYSRPYEQYF
j_gene: TRBJ1-2; d_gene: .; abundance: .; v_gene: TRBV10-1; CDR3nt: TGCGCCAGCAGTGAGTCCTCTTCGAACGGGCTCCATGGCTATGGCTACACCTTC; CDR3aa: CASSESSSNGLHGYGYTF
j_gene: TRBJ2-7; d_gene: TRBD2; abundance: .; v_gene: TRBV7-9; CDR3nt: TGTGCCAGCAGTCTAGCGGGAGTGGAAGAGCAGTACTTC; CDR3aa: CASSLAGVEEQYF
j_gene: TRBJ2-7; d_gene: .; abundance: .; v_gene: TRBV14; CDR3nt: TGTGCCAGCAGCCAAGATCTCAGTAGACCCTTCTACGAGCAGTACTTC; CDR3aa: CASSQDLSRPFYEQYF
j_gene: TRBJ2-3; d_gene: .; abundance: .; v_gene: TRBV7-2; CDR3nt: TGTGCCAGCAGCGACTACGTACAGTATACGCAGTATTTT; CDR3aa: CASSDYVQYTQYF
j_gene: TRBJ2-7; d_gene: .; abundance: .; v_gene: TRBV5-1; CDR3nt: TGCGCCAGCAGCCACGGATCCAGCTCCTACGAGCAGTACTTC; CDR3aa: CASSHGSSSYEQYF
j_gene: TRBJ2-7; d_gene: TRBD1; abundance: .; v_gene: TRBV6-1; CDR3nt: TGTGCCAGCAGTGAGGGACAGGGGTTCTCCTACGAGCAGTACTTC; CDR3aa: CASSEGQGFSYEQYF
j_gene: TRBJ1-1; d_gene: .; abundance: .; v_gene: TRBV5-1; CDR3nt: TGCGCCAGCAGCTTAAGGGGGTTGGACACTGAAGCTTTCTTT; CDR3aa: CASSLRGLDTEAFF
j_gene: TRBJ2-3; d_gene: .; abundance: .; v_gene: TRBV18; CDR3nt: TGTGCCAGCTCACCTCTGAGCACAGATACGCAGTATTTT; CDR3aa: CASSPLSTDTQYF
j_gene: TRBJ1-3; d_gene: TRBD1; abundance: .; v_gene: TRBV6-5; CDR3nt: TGTGCCAGCAGTCCCCCGGGACAGGAAAACACCATATATTTT; CDR3aa: CASSPPGQENTIYF
j_gene: TRBJ2-1; d_gene: TRBD2; abundance: .; v_gene: TRBV10-3; CDR3nt: TGTGCCATCAGAGCGGGAGGACCAGATGAGCAGTTCTTC; CDR3aa: CAIRAGGPDEQFF
j_gene: TRBJ1-2; d_gene: TRBD1; abundance: .; v_gene: TRBV6-5; CDR3nt: TGTGCCAGCAGTACGGGACAGGAACCTAACTATGGCTACACCTTC; CDR3aa: CASSTGQEPNYGYTF
j_gene: TRBJ1-1; d_gene: .; abundance: .; v_gene: TRBV11-1; CDR3nt: TGTGCCAGCAGCTCCCAAGGGGGGCAGAGGGCCACTGAAGCTTTCTTT; CDR3aa: CASSSQGGQRATEAFF
j_gene: TRBJ2-1; d_gene: .; abundance: .; v_gene: TRBV7-3; CDR3nt: TGTGCCAGCAGCCCTACCTACAATGAGCAGTTCTTC; CDR3aa: CASSPTYNEQFF
j_gene: TRBJ1-2; d_gene: .; abundance: .; v_gene: TRBV28; CDR3nt: TGTGCCAGCAGTTTAACGGCGGTTAACTATGGCTACACCTTC; CDR3aa: CASSLTAVNYGYTF
j_gene: TRBJ2-7; d_gene: .; abundance: once; v_gene: TRBV21-1; CDR3nt: TGTGCCAGCAGCAAAGGCGAGGGACAGTACGAGCAGTACTTC; CDR3aa: CASSKGEGQYEQYF
j_gene: TRBJ1-5; d_gene: .; abundance: few; v_gene: TRBV2; CDR3nt: TGTGCCAGCAGTCGGGACAATAGCAATCAGCCCCAGCATTTT; CDR3aa: CASSRDNSNQPQHF
j_gene: TRBJ1-3; d_gene: TRBD1; abundance: .; v_gene: TRBV6-5; CDR3nt: TGTGCCAGCAGTACCGGGACAGCTGGAAACACCATATATTTT; CDR3aa: CASSTGTAGNTIYF
j_gene: TRBJ2-6; d_gene: .; abundance: .; v_gene: TRBV5-1; CDR3nt: TGCGCCAGCACCAAATCGGGTTTGTCTGGGGCCAACGTCCTGACTTTC; CDR3aa: CASTKSGLSGANVLTF
j_gene: TRBJ1-1; d_gene: .; abundance: .; v_gene: TRBV2; CDR3nt: TGTGCCAGCAGTGAAAATACAGGGCTGGGTTTCTTT; CDR3aa: CASSENTGLGFF
j_gene: TRBJ2-1; d_gene: TRBD1; abundance: .; v_gene: TRBV5-4; CDR3nt: TGTGCCAGCAGCTTGGACAGGGGAGAGTACAATGAGCAGTTCTTC; CDR3aa: CASSLDRGEYNEQFF
j_gene: TRBJ2-2; d_gene: TRBD2; abundance: once; v_gene: TRBV4-3; CDR3nt: TGCGCCAGCAGCCAAGTACCGCTAGCGGCGAACACCGGGGAGCTGTTTTTT; CDR3aa: CASSQVPLAANTGELFF
j_gene: TRBJ2-2; d_gene: TRBD1; abundance: .; v_gene: TRBV7-7; CDR3nt: TGTGCCAGCAGCTCTACAGGGGTCACCGTCACCGGGGAGCTGTTTTTT; CDR3aa: CASSSTGVTVTGELFF
j_gene: TRBJ1-1; d_gene: .; abundance: .; v_gene: TRBV2; CDR3nt: TGTGCCAGCAGTGAAGAGGTGACAGGAGAAGCTTTCTTT; CDR3aa: CASSEEVTGEAFF
j_gene: TRBJ2-5; d_gene: TRBD1; abundance: .; v_gene: TRBV7-9; CDR3nt: TGTGCCAGCAGCCACGGACAGGGGGGAGAGACCCAGTACTTC; CDR3aa: CASSHGQGGETQYF
j_gene: TRBJ2-1; d_gene: .; abundance: .; v_gene: TRBV27; CDR3nt: TGTGCCAGCAGTGGCGGGTCGGGGAACAATGAGCAGTTCTTC; CDR3aa: CASSGGSGNNEQFF
j_gene: TRBJ2-7; d_gene: TRBD1; abundance: .; v_gene: TRBV25-1; CDR3nt: TGTGCCAGCAGCCGATCGACAGGGCCGTCTGCCGAGCAGTACTTC; CDR3aa: CASSRSTGPSAEQYF
j_gene: TRBJ2-3; d_gene: TRBD1; abundance: once; v_gene: TRBV7-9; CDR3nt: TGTGCCACCACGGGGACAGGGACTAAAAATACGCAGTATTTT; CDR3aa: CATTGTGTKNTQYF
j_gene: TRBJ1-1; d_gene: .; abundance: .; v_gene: TRBV5-1; CDR3nt: TGCGCCAGCAGCTTGTCTCTTCTTCAGGGCACTGAAGCTTTCTTT; CDR3aa: CASSLSLLQGTEAFF
j_gene: TRBJ1-6; d_gene: TRBD1; abundance: .; v_gene: TRBV18; CDR3nt: TGTGCCAGCTCACCACGGACAGGGGATAATTCACCCCTCCACTTT; CDR3aa: CASSPRTGDNSPLHF
j_gene: TRBJ2-7; d_gene: .; abundance: .; v_gene: TRBV4-3; CDR3nt: TGCGCCAGCAGCCGCCGAGGGCAGGGCGATAACTACGAGCAGTACTTC; CDR3aa: CASSRRGQGDNYEQYF
j_gene: TRBJ1-5; d_gene: .; abundance: .; v_gene: TRBV2; CDR3nt: TGTGCCAGCAGTGAAGGACAGGTCAACAATCAGCCCCAGCATTTT; CDR3aa: CASSEGQVNNQPQHF
j_gene: TRBJ1-5; d_gene: .; abundance: .; v_gene: TRBV7-9; CDR3nt: TGTGCCAGCAGCTCTCAGTATAGCAATCAGCCCCAGCATTTT; CDR3aa: CASSSQYSNQPQHF
j_gene: TRBJ1-5; d_gene: .; abundance: .; v_gene: TRBV27; CDR3nt: TGTGCCAGCAGTTTATGGGGGGGCGCGGGTCAGCCCCAGCATTTT; CDR3aa: CASSLWGGAGQPQHF
j_gene: TRBJ1-2; d_gene: .; abundance: .; v_gene: TRBV28; CDR3nt: TGTGCCAGCAGTTTATCCCTAATTGGCGGGGGTGGCTACACCTTC; CDR3aa: CASSLSLIGGGGYTF
j_gene: TRBJ1-5; d_gene: TRBD1; abundance: .; v_gene: TRBV19; CDR3nt: TGTGCCAGTACTCCCGGAAGGACAGGGGGCAATCAGCCCCAGCATTTT; CDR3aa: CASTPGRTGGNQPQHF
j_gene: TRBJ1-1; d_gene: TRBD1; abundance: .; v_gene: TRBV7-9; CDR3nt: TGTGCCAGCAGCTTACCCACAGGGGTGAAGGCTGAAGCTTTCTTT; CDR3aa: CASSLPTGVKAEAFF
j_gene: TRBJ2-2; d_gene: .; abundance: .; v_gene: TRBV7-9; CDR3nt: TGTGCCAGCAGCTCTCAAACCGGGGAGCTGTTTTTT; CDR3aa: CASSSQTGELFF
j_gene: TRBJ2-5; d_gene: .; abundance: .; v_gene: TRBV18; CDR3nt: TGTGCCAGCTCACCTCTAGGACTCCAAGAGACCCAGTACTTC; CDR3aa: CASSPLGLQETQYF
j_gene: TRBJ1-1; d_gene: .; abundance: .; v_gene: TRBV11-3; CDR3nt: TGTGCCAGCAGCTTAAGCAGATTCACTGAAGCTTTCTTT; CDR3aa: CASSLSRFTEAFF
j_gene: TRBJ2-6; d_gene: .; abundance: .; v_gene: TRBV7-8; CDR3nt: TGTGCCAGCAGCCTTCGACAGGGACTTGGGTCTGGGGCCAACGTCCTGACTTTC; CDR3aa: CASSLRQGLGSGANVLTF
j_gene: TRBJ2-2; d_gene: .; abundance: .; v_gene: TRBV11-2; CDR3nt: TGTGCCAGCAGCTTTGGGTTAGGGGAGCTGTTTTTT; CDR3aa: CASSFGLGELFF
j_gene: TRBJ1-5; d_gene: TRBD1; abundance: .; v_gene: TRBV5-1; CDR3nt: TGCGCCAGCAGTCCTGGGACAGGGGACAGCAATCAGCCCCAGCATTTT; CDR3aa: CASSPGTGDSNQPQHF
j_gene: TRBJ2-1; d_gene: .; abundance: .; v_gene: TRBV14; CDR3nt: TGTGCCAGCAGCCCGTTAAACAATGAGCAGTTCTTC; CDR3aa: CASSPLNNEQFF
j_gene: TRBJ1-1; d_gene: .; abundance: .; v_gene: TRBV6-6; CDR3nt: TGTGCCAGCAGTTACTCGGCCAGGAGTACTGAAGCTTTCTTT; CDR3aa: CASSYSARSTEAFF